The T cell receptor (beta chain) under discussion was sequenced for a study of human T cells and chemical hapten exposure. Study in general: Affected patients, primarily female, had alopecia areata, totalis or universalis.

TCRdb used MiXCR to reprocess the RACE reads, holding one entry per CDR3 protein. The data show approximately 84,000 distinct CDR3 sequences, roughly 10% seen once. V lost 7 bases, J lost 7 bases, and 12 bases stayed unmatched. The CDR3 totals 14 residues. Germline CDR1 reads SGHTA; CDR2 reads FQGNSA. The sample's time point: patch test 2, 6 weeks after DPC sensitization. The treatment was: therapeutic diphenylcyclopropenone sensitization with weekly scalp DPC. This clonotype has ten or more counts. This sequence joins TRBV7-2 and TRBJ1-1; 7 nucleotides agree with TRBD1. Sequenced here: whole blood, sampled in connection with sensitization to the hapten diphenylcyclopropenone (DPC). The sequence was obtained from a woman in her 30s with alopecia areata. Some clones in this sample may be carry-over from other donors' samples. The CDR3 DNA reads TGTGCCAGCACAAGCTACAACAGGGGCGATGAAGCTTTCTTT. This sequence encodes CASTSYNRGDEAFF. The variable domain in full, with the rest retrieved from reference TRBV7-2 and TRBJ1-1, is GAGVSQSPSNKVTEKGKDVELRCDPISGHTALYWYRQSLGQGLEFLIYFQGNSAPDKSGLPSDRFSAERTGGSVSTLTIQRTQQEDSAVYLCASTSYNRGDEAFFGQGTRLTVV.